The T cell receptor beta chain described here comes from a study of cytomegalovirus exposure and HLA in healthy donors. The trim removed 3 bases at V and 5 bases at J, leaving 4 bases unmatched. Germline V gene lookup returns CDR1 KGHSH and CDR2 LQKENI. The CDR3 has 16 residues. Remarks on this clone: Antigen unknown.

Study results and caveats: Accurate prediction of HLA-A and HLA-B alleles (for most subjects) was reportedly achieved from TCR beta sequences.

PCR employed 60 Vbeta and 13 Jbeta primers. Original handling: In a later analysis, of around 83 million unique beta chains, roughly 9.9 million appeared in at least two donors. Sequencing used immunoSEQ multiplex PCR; TCRdb keeps in-frame clones, though not all of them. The V and J calls and clone size come from that table; D and trimming were worked out from the DNA. The data contain under 200,000 clones, around 80% of them singletons. The sample comprised PBMCs. V and J are TRBV18 and TRBJ2-3; TRBD2 aligns across 14 bases. This TCR came from a man in his forties in good health and CMV-seronegative. The CDR3 loop is CASSPGLAGVGDTQYF. The CDR3, as DNA: TGTGCCAGCTCACCGGGACTAGCGGGAGTGGGAGATACGCAGTATTTT. The full variable domain, its missing parts supplied by reference TRBV18 and TRBJ2-3, is NAGVMQNPRHLVRRRGQEARLRCSPMKGHSHVYWYRQLPEEGLKFMVYLQKENIIDESGMPKERFSAEFPKEGPSILRIQQVVRGDSAAYFCASSPGLAGVGDTQYFGPGTRLTVL.